This T cell receptor beta chain was obtained from a study of control samples from healthy donors and cancer patients. CDR1 and CDR2 from the germline V gene are SGHAT and FQDESV (reference sequence). The CDR3 sequence is 13 residues long. V was trimmed by 6 bases and J by 8 bases, leaving 14 bases between them. The protocol was immunoSEQ multiplex PCR, while the TCRdb copy is restricted to in-frame clones and leaves out a portion. This sample has some 150,000 clones, with about 89% found just once. The specimen was blood. This sequence originates from a man between 18 and 35 years old in good health. The chain uses TRBV11-1 and TRBJ2-1; TRBD2 might be the D (5 bases). The CDR3: CASSQLLGYEQFF. DNA for the CDR3: TGTGCCAGCAGTCAACTACTAGGATATGAGCAGTTCTTC.